This T cell receptor beta chain was profiled in a study of Ad26.COV2.S vaccination and SARS-CoV-2 variants. About the research overall: A participant enrolled in the COV1001 Ad26.COV2.S trial arm provided the sample. The vaccine Ad26.COV2.S was put into the muscle once, or twice with 56 days between.

Study conclusions and caveats: Considerable breadth of spike-specific CD8+ and CD4+ T cell responses has reportedly been documented following vaccination.

Treatment reported: 15 to 20 received Ad26.COV2.S at low or high dose, single or two shots; several received placebo; per-sample allocation not given. Specimens were obtained on day 63 following the first vaccine or placebo injection. In Boston, the donor was an adult between 18-55 years of age. Produced via immunoSEQ multiplex PCR; TCRdb's table is partial and in-frame only. There are 350,000 to 500,000 clones in the sample; about 88% occur only once, and about 2.7% lies in the top ten. CDR3 length: 13 amino acids. V lost 2 bases and J lost 7, with 6 bases in between. Germline V gives CDR1 SNHLY, CDR2 FYNNEI. Concerning this clone: Its antigen is not known.

The specimen was peripheral blood, collected in a trial of Ad26.COV2.S vaccine versus placebo. This receptor was taken from a person aged 18-60 years who received the Ad26.COV2.S COVID-19 vaccine or a placebo. J is TRBJ1-6 and V is TRBV2; D ambiguous. CDR3 region: CASSEYGNSPLHF. The CDR3 DNA sequence: TGTGCCAGCAGTGAATACGGGAATTCACCCCTCCACTTT.